A single sample gave rise to the 20 T cell receptor beta chains below, sequenced in a study of shared clonotypes between healthy human individuals. Profiled with immunoSEQ multiplex PCR; TCRdb holds only in-frame clones, not every one. The sample lists under 2.5 million clones, 85% to 95% occurring once. The source material was naive CD4+ T cells from PBMCs. Described subset: CD45RA+ positively selected. The receptor source for this set is a man aged 18 to 30 in good health. Some clones in this sample may be carry-over from other donors' samples.

The chain carries TRBV7-7 and TRBJ2-5, with 11 bases identical to TRBD2. The CDR3 consists of 14 residues. With 5 bases clipped from V and 5 bases from J, the junction kept 4 bases outside the gene matches. The germline CDR1 and CDR2 sequences are SSHAT and FNYEAQ (reference sequence). The CDR3 DNA sequence: TGTGCCAGCAGCATTAGCGGGAGGGTGGAGACCCAGTACTTC. Translated: CASSISGRVETQYF.

This clone was seen a single time. The chain has TRBV28 and TRBJ2-5, with D maybe TRBD1 (5 bases). With 8 bases removed from V and 2 bases from J, the gap between germline ends came to 12 bases. CDR1 MDHEN and CDR2 SYDVKM come from the germline V gene. The length of the CDR3 is 13 residues. CDR3 residues: CASRRGVQETQYF. The CDR3 region has the DNA TGTGCCAGCCGTAGGGGTGTACAAGAGACCCAGTACTTC. The full variable domain, with the rest looked up from reference TRBV28 and TRBJ2-5, is DVKVTQSSRYLVKRTGEKVFLECVQDMDHENMFWYRQDPGLGLRLIYFSYDVKMKEKGDIPEGYSVSREKKERFSLILESASTNQTSMYLCASRRGVQETQYFGPGTRLLVL.

Details on this clone: Other nucleotide sequences in the sample specify the same CDR3. The J gene is TRBJ1-1, the V gene TRBV19; D not resolved. Germline V CDR1 and CDR2: LNHDA, SQIVND (reference sequence). Trimming took 1 base from V and 5 from J, leaving 11 bases between them. The CDR3 extends over 14 amino acids. DNA for the CDR3: TGTGCCAGTAGTATAGGAGGTCGGGGTACTGAAGCTTTCTTT. This encodes CASSIGGRGTEAFF.

The V and J genes are TRBV6-6 and TRBJ1-5; tentatively, D is TRBD1 (6 bases). CDR3 length: 16 residues. Germline V CDR1 and CDR2: MNHNY, SVGAGI (reference sequence). The V gene lost 0 bases and the J gene lost 2 bases, with 11 bases spanning the gap. CDR3 DNA sequence: TGTGCCAGCAGTTACTCGCCGACAGGTGGCAATCAGCCCCAGCATTTT. It codes for CASSYSPTGGNQPQHF.

This rearrangement joins TRBV7-3 to TRBJ2-7; D tentatively reads TRBD1 or TRBD2 (6 bases each). The V gene lost 1 base and the J gene lost 5 bases, with 9 bases spanning the gap. The CDR3 runs 13 residues. Germline loops: CDR1 SGHTA, CDR2 FQGTGA. Written as DNA, the CDR3 is TGTGCCAGCAGCTTAAACAGGGAGGACGAGCAGTACTTC. This codes for CASSLNREDEQYF.

The chain employs TRBV4-3 and TRBJ2-3; the D gene is possibly TRBD2 (5 bases). The CDR3 totals 13 residues. Per germline, CDR1 LGHNA and CDR2 YSLEER. The V gene lost 3 bases and the J gene lost 1 base, with 5 bases spanning the gap. CDR3 residues: CASSQRGTDTQYF. In nucleotides, the CDR3 is TGCGCCAGCAGCCAGAGGGGCACAGATACGCAGTATTTT.

The chain carries TRBV7-2 and TRBJ1-1; 8 bases line up with TRBD1. V lost 4 bases to trimming and J lost 1 base; unmatched junction nucleotides: 2. The CDR3 length is 14 residues. Germline assignment: CDR1 SGHTA and CDR2 FQGNSA. CDR3 nucleotides: TGTGCCAGCAGCTGGGACAGGTGGAACACTGAAGCTTTCTTT. Translation: CASSWDRWNTEAFF.

The chain combines TRBV28 with TRBJ2-1; D call uncertain. The V and J ends lost 7 bases and 0 bases respectively, with 16 bases between them. The CDR3 length is 16 residues. Per germline, CDR1 MDHEN and CDR2 SYDVKM. The CDR3 sequence: CASTRRGGSSYNEQFF. The CDR3 DNA is TGTGCCAGCACCCGGCGCGGCGGAAGCTCCTACAATGAGCAGTTCTTC.

This chain links TRBV6-1 with TRBJ1-4; no definite D call. Germline CDR1 reads MNHNS; CDR2 reads SASEGT. V dropped 6 bases and J dropped 2 bases, with 13 bases sitting between them. The CDR3 runs to 15 residues. This chain's CDR3 is CASSGRRATNEKLFF. CDR3 DNA: TGTGCCAGCAGCGGACGGCGAGCTACTAATGAAAAACTGTTTTTT.

The rearrangement uses TRBV18 and TRBJ2-1; 8 positions match TRBD2. CDR3 length: 16 residues. Germline assignment: CDR1 KGHSH and CDR2 LQKENI. Trimming took 4 bases from V and 8 from J; bases not matched to a gene: 13. The CDR3 DNA reads TGTGCCAGCTCACGACGGGGGGGTTCGGCTGTCGATGAGCAGTTCTTC. It specifies CASSRRGGSAVDEQFF. Full variable domain (rest looked up from reference TRBV18 and TRBJ2-1): NAGVMQNPRHLVRRRGQEARLRCSPMKGHSHVYWYRQLPEEGLKFMVYLQKENIIDESGMPKERFSAEFPKEGPSILRIQQVVRGDSAAYFCASSRRGGSAVDEQFFGPGTRLTVL.

This clone turned up a few times. The rearrangement uses TRBV5-1 and TRBJ1-3; D unresolved. The CDR3 covers 15 residues. Trimming left V 1 base short and J 0 bases short, with 8 bases between. Germline values: CDR1 SGHRS, CDR2 YFSETQ. The CDR3 here is CASSLSTNSGNTIYF. CDR3 coding DNA: TGCGCCAGCAGCTTGTCTACGAACTCTGGAAACACCATATATTTT.

V gene TRBV12-2 combines with J gene TRBJ2-7; the table assigns TRBD1, which was not confirmed against the DNA. TRBV12-2 is a pseudogene locus. CDR3 length: 14 residues. The CDR3: CASRLGQGCYEQYF. The CDR3 DNA sequence: TGTGCAAGTCGCTTAGGGCAGGGGTGCTACGAGCAGTACTTC.

This chain connects TRBV6-6 to TRBJ2-1; 10 positions match TRBD1. The CDR3 has 15 residues. Germline V gene lookup returns CDR1 MNHNY and CDR2 SVGAGI (reference sequence). V lost 8 bases, J lost 4 bases, and 8 bases stayed unmatched. Written as DNA, the CDR3 is TGTGCCAGCTACCCCGGGACAGGGGATTACAATGAGCAGTTCTTC. Translation: CASYPGTGDYNEQFF.

The chain employs TRBV2 and TRBJ2-7; tentatively, D is TRBD1 (7 bases). Trimming shortened V by 1 base and J by 11 bases, and 12 bases separated the two germline ends. The CDR3 length is 12 residues. Germline CDR1 and CDR2: SNHLY and FYNNEI. CDR3 in amino acids: CASSEGGDRKYF. As DNA, the CDR3 is TGTGCCAGCAGTGAAGGCGGGGACAGAAAGTACTTC.

V usage is TRBV9 and J usage is TRBJ1-5, with 8 bases aligning to TRBD1. J was trimmed by 2 bases and V by 4 bases; bases with no gene match: 5. This CDR3 comprises 15 residues. The germline V gene has CDR1 SGDLS and CDR2 YYNGEE. CDR3: CASSLTGGGNQPQHF. CDR3 sequence (DNA): TGTGCCAGCAGCTTAACAGGGGGTGGCAATCAGCCCCAGCATTTT.

A note on this clone: The same CDR3 arises from other DNA sequences in this sample as well. The chain has TRBV7-2 and TRBJ2-5, with 7 positions matching TRBD2. Trimming cost V 5 bases and J 4 bases; bases outside gene matches: 4. The CDR3 is made up of 13 amino acids. The germline CDR1 and CDR2 sequences are SGHTA and FQGNSA. CDR3: CASSPSGGETQYF. The CDR3, as DNA: TGTGCCAGCAGCCCCTCGGGGGGAGAGACCCAGTACTTC.

CDR3 sequence: CASSDRAHSSGANVLTF. CDR3 in DNA: TGTGCCAGCAGTGACAGGGCCCACAGCTCTGGGGCCAACGTCCTGACTTTC. This sequence joins TRBV6-1 and TRBJ2-6, with TRBD1 as a possible D gene (5 bases). The germline CDR1 and CDR2 sequences are MNHNS and SASEGT. CDR3 length: 17 amino acids. Trimming removed 3 bases at V and 0 bases at J, with 12 bases between.

The gene calls are TRBV28 and TRBJ1-1; D possibly corresponds to TRBD1 (6 bases). CDR3 length: 15 residues. The germline gives CDR1 MDHEN, CDR2 SYDVKM. The ends were cut back, 7 bases at V and 5 bases at J, with 20 bases in the middle. The CDR3 reads CASTVGGAESTEAFF. CDR3 nucleotides: TGTGCCAGCACCGTGGGGGGGGCTGAGAGTACTGAAGCTTTCTTT.

This chain joins TRBV5-4 and TRBJ2-7, with D possibly matching TRBD1 (5 bases). Trimming pared 6 bases from V and 1 base from J, leaving 17 bases between. CDR1 is SGHNT, CDR2 YYREEE, per germline (reference sequence). The CDR3 is 15 amino acids. CDR3 nucleotides: TGTGCCAGCACCACTGGGGCAGGGCGTTCCTACGAGCAGTACTTC. Protein product: CASTTGAGRSYEQYF.

The rearrangement uses TRBV28 and TRBJ1-2, with 12 bases matching TRBD1. CDR1 MDHEN and CDR2 SYDVKM come from the germline V gene. This CDR3 has 15 residues. J gave up 7 bases and V 4 bases, and 7 bases lay outside the gene matches. CDR3 sequence: CASSWTGTGGFGYTF. CDR3 DNA: TGTGCCAGCAGTTGGACCGGGACAGGGGGCTTTGGCTACACCTTC.